Here is one T cell receptor (beta chain) with its context. Primers: 60 V beta forward and 13 J beta reverse. Method: immunoSEQ multiplex PCR; TCRdb's copy keeps in-frame clones and lacks some. Counted here are some 30,000 clones, 90% occurring once; the ten biggest clones make up roughly 2.3%. The data derive from a study of glioma-infiltrating T cells after dendritic cell vaccination. The sequencing used blood, collected before dendritic cell vaccination. The TCR originated in a human donor with glioblastoma.

CDR3 sequence (DNA): TGTGCCAGCTCCCCTGTCGGGGGTAGGTCTGAAGCTTTCTTT. Its protein product is CASSPVGGRSEAFF. This sequence joins TRBV25-1 and TRBJ1-1, with a possible D match to TRBD1 (5 bases). The CDR3 consists of 14 residues. Trimming took 8 bases from V and 6 from J, leaving 19 bases between them. The germline gives CDR1 MGHDK, CDR2 SYGVNS.